Listed below are T cell receptor beta chains from one sample, sequenced in a study of identical twins. TCRdb reanalysed the 5' RACE reads using MiXCR and keeps one entry per CDR3 protein. The sample contains 450,000 or so distinct CDR3 sequences, 12% to 15% of which appear only once. These data were also reused for a study on yellow fever vaccine responses in identical twins.

Sequenced material: CD4+ T cells sorted from blood. These receptors were taken from a woman aged 18-35 years in good health. Both conserved end residues are part of each CDR3. The D gene is left open where the match is weak. Clone size is shown for a subset of rows, as once, few, many or a class of expanded clone.

clone_size,d_call,j_call,v_call,cdr3_nt,cdr3_aa
many,TRBD1,TRBJ2-7,TRBV7-2,TGTGCCAGCAGCTTAGCCCGGGACAGAGCCTACGAGCAGTACTTC,CASSLARDRAYEQYF
-,TRBD1,TRBJ1-2,TRBV6-1,TGTGCCAGCAGTGGGGGGACAGGGAATGGCTACACCTTC,CASSGGTGNGYTF
-,TRBD1,TRBJ1-2,TRBV7-8,TGTGCCAGCAGCTTAGGGGGACAGGGATTTAGCTATGGCTACACCTTC,CASSLGGQGFSYGYTF
few,TRBD2,TRBJ2-2,TRBV3-1,TGTGCCAGCAGCGACCGGACTAGCGGGGGGATCGGGGAGCTGTTTTTT,CASSDRTSGGIGELFF
many,-,TRBJ2-7,TRBV29-1,TGCAGCGTGGGACTGGGGGGAACCTCCACCTACGAGCAGTACTTC,CSVGLGGTSTYEQYF
many,TRBD2,TRBJ2-5,TRBV9,TGTGCCAGCAGCCCCCACCCGGCGAGGACTAGCGGGGTTGAGACCCAGTACTTC,CASSPHPARTSGVETQYF
-,TRBD1,TRBJ2-5,TRBV11-2,TGTGCCAGCAGCCAGTGGGACAGGGGGCGAGAGACCCAGTACTTC,CASSQWDRGRETQYF
few,TRBD1,TRBJ1-6,TRBV20-1,TGCAGTGCCCCGGGCAGGGGGCAGTCACCCCTCCACTTT,CSAPGRGQSPLHF
few,-,TRBJ1-1,TRBV20-1,TGCAGCATAAAGGCCTGGAACACTGAAGCTTTCTTT,CSIKAWNTEAFF
-,TRBD1,TRBJ2-5,TRBV5-6,TGTGCCAGCAGCTTGGGGGGGACAGGGGAGGAGCCCCAGTACTTC,CASSLGGTGEEPQYF
few,TRBD2,TRBJ2-7,TRBV20-1,TGCAGTGCTAGGGACAGGCGAACTAGCGGGGGCCCTTCCTACGAGCAGTACTTC,CSARDRRTSGGPSYEQYF
many,-,TRBJ2-7,TRBV24-1,TGTGCCACCAGTGATCCGAGGGACCTATACGAGCAGTACTTC,CATSDPRDLYEQYF
many,TRBD1,TRBJ2-1,TRBV12-3/TRBV12-4,TGTGCCAGCAAGGACAGGGCGGGACACAATGAGCAGTTCTTC,CASKDRAGHNEQFF
-,TRBD1,TRBJ1-2,TRBV24-1,TGTGCCACCAGTGACCCGGGTACGGACAGGGGGCGTCATGGCTACACCTTC,CATSDPGTDRGRHGYTF
few,-,TRBJ2-6,TRBV6-2/TRBV6-3,TGTGCCAGCGCCGAAGAGGGCCCCTTTTCTGGGGCCAACGTCCTGACTTTC,CASAEEGPFSGANVLTF
once,TRBD2,TRBJ2-3,TRBV4-1,TGCGCCAGCAGCCAAGTGGCTAGCGGGAGCCCAGATACGCAGTATTTT,CASSQVASGSPDTQYF
-,-,TRBJ2-7,TRBV5-1,TGCGCCAGCAGCTACCAGTTCGGCGGGGACGAGCAGTACTTC,CASSYQFGGDEQYF
few,TRBD1,TRBJ1-2,TRBV13,TGTGCCAGCAGTTTACAGGGGAGGGACTATGGCTACACCTTC,CASSLQGRDYGYTF
many,-,TRBJ2-7,TRBV7-2,TGTGCCAGCAGCTTTGGGTCGAGCTCCTACGAGCAGTACTTC,CASSFGSSSYEQYF
few,TRBD1,TRBJ2-1,TRBV11-2,TGTGCCAGCAGCTTAGTTGGGACAGGGATATATGAGCAGTTCTTC,CASSLVGTGIYEQFF
once,-,TRBJ2-5,TRBV3-1,TGTGCCAGCAGCGAAGAGGGTTCTAGGGGGGAGACCCAGTACTTC,CASSEEGSRGETQYF
-,TRBD1,TRBJ2-1,TRBV7-3,TGTGCCAGCAGCTTAATAAGTGGACAGGGGTTAAATGAGCAGTTCTTC,CASSLISGQGLNEQFF
-,TRBD2,TRBJ2-3,TRBV11-3,TGTGCCAGCAGAGGGAGCGGGATAACGCAGTATTTT,CASRGSGITQYF
few,-,TRBJ2-3,TRBV28,TGTGCCAGCAGTTTTGACAGACAAACAGATACGCAGTATTTT,CASSFDRQTDTQYF
-,-,TRBJ1-1,TRBV29-1,TGCAGCGTTGCTTCGACGTCGAACACTGAAGCTTTCTTT,CSVASTSNTEAFF
-,TRBD1,TRBJ2-7,TRBV13,TGTGCCAGCAGCTTATACGGTAGGGGGCACGAGCAGTACTTC,CASSLYGRGHEQYF
-,TRBD1,TRBJ2-5,TRBV12-3/TRBV12-4,TGTGCCAGCAGTAGGCGGGGGACAGGGCCATTTGAGACCCAGTACTTC,CASSRRGTGPFETQYF
few,-,TRBJ1-5,TRBV10-3,TGTGCCATCAGTGAACCCGTGGGGGGCGCCGGCCAGCCCCAGCATTTT,CAISEPVGGAGQPQHF
few,TRBD1,TRBJ1-5,TRBV10-3,TGTGCCATCAGTGATACGGACAGGGGGTTGCACAATCAGCCCCAGCATTTT,CAISDTDRGLHNQPQHF
many,TRBD2,TRBJ2-1,TRBV4-2,TGTGCCAGCAGCCAAGATCTCAGCGGGGGGGCCTACAATGAGCAGTTCTTC,CASSQDLSGGAYNEQFF
-,-,TRBJ2-1,TRBV11-1,TGTGCCAGCAGCTTACGAGAGGGTAGCGGAAACAATGAGCAGTTCTTC,CASSLREGSGNNEQFF
few,-,TRBJ2-1,TRBV28,TGTGCCAGCAGTTTTAGGAGAGAGCAGTTCTTC,CASSFRREQFF
few,-,TRBJ2-5,TRBV11-3,TGTGCCAGCAGCTTAGAAGGGGAGTGGGAGACCCAGTACTTC,CASSLEGEWETQYF
-,-,TRBJ2-3,TRBV6-6,TGTGCCACCTCGTCCGCCACAGATACGCAGTATTTT,CATSSATDTQYF
few,TRBD1,TRBJ1-4,TRBV28,TGTGCCAGCAGTCCGACAGGGCCTAATGAAAAACTGTTTTTT,CASSPTGPNEKLFF
-,TRBD2,TRBJ2-3,TRBV28,TGTGCCAGCAGTGCCAGGACTAGCGGAAAGACAGATACGCAGTATTTT,CASSARTSGKTDTQYF
few,-,TRBJ2-3,TRBV20-1,TGCAGTGCTGAATCGGGTCTCAGGGATACGCAGTATTTT,CSAESGLRDTQYF